Listed below are T cell receptor beta chains from one sample, sequenced in a study of blood T cells in healthy people across ages. One entry per CDR3 protein results from TCRdb running MiXCR on the 5' RACE reads. The sample gives fewer than 2 million distinct CDR3 sequences, approximately 40% of which show up once; approximately 22% is in the top ten. Specimen: blood. These receptors all stem from a human donor in good health. CDR3s include the opening cysteine and the closing phenylalanine or tryptophan. The order of the fields is D gene, J gene, clone size, V gene, CDR3 protein, CDR3 DNA. The D gene is left open where the match is weak. Clone sizes are given selectively: once, few, many, or a class where the clone is expanded.

d_call: NA; j_call: TRBJ1-2; clone_size: few; v_call: TRBV12-3/TRBV12-4; cdr3_aa: CASSLSSPADGYTF; cdr3_nt: TGTGCCAGCAGTTTAAGTTCGCCCGCGGATGGCTACACCTTC
d_call: TRBD1; j_call: TRBJ1-2; clone_size: few; v_call: TRBV6-5; cdr3_aa: CASSIGGAENYGYTF; cdr3_nt: TGTGCCAGCAGTATAGGGGGCGCTGAGAACTATGGCTACACCTTC
d_call: NA; j_call: TRBJ2-7; clone_size: few; v_call: TRBV28; cdr3_aa: CASRLALPANEQYF; cdr3_nt: TGTGCCAGCCGCCTGGCTCTACCGGCCAACGAGCAGTACTTC
d_call: NA; j_call: TRBJ1-2; clone_size: NA; v_call: TRBV7-2; cdr3_aa: CASSLIRERNYGYTF; cdr3_nt: TGTGCCAGCAGCTTGATCAGGGAACGTAACTATGGCTACACCTTC
d_call: NA; j_call: TRBJ2-4; clone_size: NA; v_call: TRBV7-2; cdr3_aa: CASSLIFRDGKNIQYF; cdr3_nt: TGTGCCAGCAGCTTAATATTCCGAGACGGAAAAAACATTCAGTACTTC
d_call: TRBD2; j_call: TRBJ2-3; clone_size: NA; v_call: TRBV9; cdr3_aa: CASSVSGGPPTDTQYF; cdr3_nt: TGTGCCAGCAGCGTTAGCGGGGGGCCTCCCACAGATACGCAGTATTTT
d_call: NA; j_call: TRBJ2-7; clone_size: NA; v_call: TRBV11-3; cdr3_aa: CASSERDSGDSYEQYF; cdr3_nt: TGTGCCAGCAGCGAAAGGGACAGCGGGGACTCCTACGAGCAGTACTTC
d_call: NA; j_call: TRBJ2-5; clone_size: few; v_call: TRBV7-2; cdr3_aa: CASSYHGVKRPLQETQYF; cdr3_nt: TGTGCCAGCAGCTACCACGGCGTCAAGAGACCTCTACAAGAGACCCAGTACTTC
d_call: NA; j_call: TRBJ2-4; clone_size: few; v_call: TRBV27; cdr3_aa: CASSFGTPGAQYF; cdr3_nt: TGTGCCAGCAGTTTTGGGACGCCGGGGGCCCAGTACTTC
d_call: TRBD2; j_call: TRBJ2-1; clone_size: NA; v_call: TRBV7-2; cdr3_aa: CASSLLRLAEGHEQFF; cdr3_nt: TGTGCCAGCAGCTTACTCAGACTAGCGGAGGGCCATGAGCAGTTCTTC
d_call: NA; j_call: TRBJ1-5; clone_size: few; v_call: TRBV12-3/TRBV12-4; cdr3_aa: CASGSQRNQPQHF; cdr3_nt: TGTGCCAGCGGGTCCCAGAGAAATCAGCCCCAGCATTTT
d_call: TRBD1; j_call: TRBJ2-5; clone_size: NA; v_call: TRBV10-3; cdr3_aa: CAISGGQGREETQYF; cdr3_nt: TGTGCCATCAGCGGCGGACAGGGTCGGGAAGAGACCCAGTACTTC
d_call: NA; j_call: TRBJ2-1; clone_size: once; v_call: TRBV2; cdr3_aa: CASSEESGWGYNEQFF; cdr3_nt: TGTGCCAGCAGTGAAGAATCGGGTTGGGGGTACAATGAGCAGTTCTTC
d_call: NA; j_call: TRBJ2-3; clone_size: NA; v_call: TRBV12-3/TRBV12-4; cdr3_aa: CASSFELQSTDAQYF; cdr3_nt: TGTGCCAGCAGTTTCGAGTTACAGAGCACAGATGCGCAGTATTTT
d_call: NA; j_call: TRBJ2-7; clone_size: NA; v_call: TRBV7-2; cdr3_aa: CASSLGRIIDNEQYF; cdr3_nt: TGTGCCAGCAGCCTAGGGAGGATAATAGACAATGAGCAGTACTTC
d_call: TRBD1; j_call: TRBJ2-7; clone_size: NA; v_call: TRBV7-9; cdr3_aa: CASSRDRSIYEQYF; cdr3_nt: TGTGCCAGCAGCCGGGACAGGTCGATCTACGAGCAGTACTTC
d_call: TRBD1; j_call: TRBJ2-5; clone_size: few; v_call: TRBV29-1; cdr3_aa: CSVDRLGGFQETQYF; cdr3_nt: TGCAGCGTTGACAGATTAGGGGGCTTCCAAGAGACCCAGTACTTC
d_call: TRBD2; j_call: TRBJ2-3; clone_size: NA; v_call: TRBV11-2; cdr3_aa: CASRLTAGGTDTQYF; cdr3_nt: TGTGCCAGCAGACTCACCGCGGGGGGTACAGATACGCAGTATTTT
d_call: NA; j_call: TRBJ2-1; clone_size: NA; v_call: TRBV4-1; cdr3_aa: CASSQDGFGSYNEQFF; cdr3_nt: TGCGCCAGCAGCCAAGACGGGTTTGGGTCCTACAATGAGCAGTTCTTC
d_call: NA; j_call: TRBJ1-1; clone_size: NA; v_call: TRBV12-3/TRBV12-4; cdr3_aa: CASTRPELSEAFF; cdr3_nt: TGTGCCAGCACCCGACCTGAGCTTTCGGAAGCTTTCTTT
d_call: TRBD2; j_call: TRBJ2-1; clone_size: once; v_call: TRBV20-1; cdr3_aa: CSARAGPSGGYNEQFF; cdr3_nt: TGCAGTGCTAGAGCAGGTCCTAGCGGGGGGTACAATGAGCAGTTCTTC
d_call: NA; j_call: TRBJ2-5; clone_size: once; v_call: TRBV7-2; cdr3_aa: CASSSYTRGQETQYF; cdr3_nt: TGTGCCAGCAGCTCCTATACGAGGGGCCAAGAGACCCAGTACTTC
d_call: NA; j_call: TRBJ2-5; clone_size: NA; v_call: TRBV7-2; cdr3_aa: CASSLAPPERRPNEQYF; cdr3_nt: TGTGCCAGCAGCTTAGCCCCCCCCGAGCGTAGGCCCAATGAGCAGTACTTC
d_call: NA; j_call: TRBJ1-2; clone_size: NA; v_call: TRBV6-6; cdr3_aa: CASRRKQGLVDGYTF; cdr3_nt: TGTGCCAGCAGAAGAAAACAGGGATTGGTAGATGGCTACACCTTC
d_call: TRBD1; j_call: TRBJ1-5; clone_size: few; v_call: TRBV6-2/TRBV6-3; cdr3_aa: CASSYSQDRVDQPQHF; cdr3_nt: TGTGCCAGCAGTTACTCCCAGGACAGGGTGGATCAGCCCCAGCATTTT
d_call: TRBD2; j_call: TRBJ2-7; clone_size: NA; v_call: TRBV20-1; cdr3_aa: CSAPLSGGHNEQYF; cdr3_nt: TGTAGTGCCCCCCTTAGCGGGGGGCACAATGAGCAGTACTTC
d_call: TRBD1; j_call: TRBJ1-1; clone_size: NA; v_call: TRBV29-1; cdr3_aa: CSAYPGGNTEAFF; cdr3_nt: TGCAGCGCTTACCCAGGGGGCAACACTGAAGCTTTCTTT
d_call: NA; j_call: TRBJ1-1; clone_size: NA; v_call: TRBV7-3; cdr3_aa: CASSQRGGSEAFF; cdr3_nt: TGTGCCAGCAGCCAGCGGGGTGGATCTGAAGCTTTCTTT
d_call: TRBD1; j_call: TRBJ1-2; clone_size: few; v_call: TRBV6-1; cdr3_aa: CASSERDRGRDGYTF; cdr3_nt: TGTGCCAGCAGTGAAAGGGACAGGGGGCGTGATGGCTACACCTTC
d_call: NA; j_call: TRBJ2-7; clone_size: NA; v_call: TRBV18; cdr3_aa: CASSPSGGGREQYF; cdr3_nt: TGTGCCAGCTCACCCTCAGGAGGGGGCCGCGAGCAGTACTTC
d_call: NA; j_call: TRBJ2-5; clone_size: NA; v_call: TRBV5-1; cdr3_aa: CASRPGGEETQYF; cdr3_nt: TGCGCCAGCCGTCCCGGAGGGGAAGAGACCCAGTACTTC
d_call: NA; j_call: TRBJ2-7; clone_size: few; v_call: TRBV10-3; cdr3_aa: CAISAGSPFEQYF; cdr3_nt: TGTGCCATCAGTGCCGGATCCCCCTTCGAGCAGTACTTC
d_call: NA; j_call: TRBJ1-2; clone_size: NA; v_call: TRBV7-6; cdr3_aa: CASSNGDYGYTF; cdr3_nt: TGTGCCAGCAGCAACGGAGACTATGGCTACACCTTC
d_call: TRBD2; j_call: TRBJ2-3; clone_size: NA; v_call: TRBV7-6; cdr3_aa: CASSPRKASGGDTQYF; cdr3_nt: TGTGCCAGCAGCCCCCGCAAGGCTAGCGGGGGAGATACGCAGTATTTT
d_call: TRBD1; j_call: TRBJ2-7; clone_size: NA; v_call: TRBV20-1; cdr3_aa: CSARGSGTGFDEQYF; cdr3_nt: TGCAGTGCTAGAGGATCCGGGACAGGGTTCGACGAGCAGTACTTC
d_call: NA; j_call: TRBJ2-1; clone_size: few; v_call: TRBV5-1; cdr3_aa: CASSFGVFEQFF; cdr3_nt: TGCGCCAGCAGCTTCGGAGTCTTTGAGCAGTTCTTC